The 27 T cell receptor beta chains given below trace back to one sample, sequenced in a study of cytomegalovirus exposure and HLA in healthy donors. Primers: 60 Vbeta forward and 13 Jbeta reverse. The table came from immunoSEQ multiplex PCR; TCRdb's copy has only in-frame clones and leaves some out. Altogether about 130,000 clones are present, around 80% being singletons, with the ten largest covering 2% to 3%. Source material: PBMCs. These receptor sequences come from a man in his forties or fifties in good health and CMV-seronegative.

The V call is TRBV2, the J call TRBJ2-7, with 9 bases identical to TRBD2. J lost 0 bases, V lost 8 bases, and 11 bases had no gene match. This CDR3 is 16 amino acids long. Germline assignment: CDR1 SNHLY and CDR2 FYNNEI. The CDR3 DNA sequence: TGTGCCAGCGGGGGGGACCAGCGGGGGGCCTCCTACGAGCAGTACTTC. Its translation is CASGGDQRGASYEQYF.

This chain uses TRBV27 with TRBJ1-3; D call uncertain. Trimming took off 2 bases at V and 0 bases at J, with 14 bases between the two ends. This CDR3 is built from 17 residues. Germline V gene sequence: CDR1 MNHEY, CDR2 SMNVEV (reference sequence). In nucleotides, the CDR3 is TGTGCCAGCAGTTTAAGTCCCGGCGGGATCTCTGGAAACACCATATATTTT. The encoded protein is CASSLSPGGISGNTIYF.

V gene TRBV10-2 combines with J gene TRBJ2-5; 7 positions agree with TRBD1. The assigned J gene may be wrong: the sequence end matches TRBJ2-7 better. This CDR3 region has 14 residues. Per germline, CDR1 WSHSY and CDR2 SAAADI. CDR3 sequence reads: CASSRGQRAYEQYF. The CDR3 DNA is TGCGCCAGCAGTAGGGGACAGAGGGCTTACGAGCAGTACTTC.

The CDR3 DNA is TGCGGTAGTAAGAGCGGGAGCAATGAGCAGTTCTTC. Its translation is CGSKSGSNEQFF. The genes are TRBV5-1 and TRBJ2-1; 8 bases are a match to TRBD2. The CDR3 totals 12 residues. Germline CDR1 is SGHRS and CDR2 is YFSETQ.

The chain is built from TRBV7-8 and TRBJ2-7; TRBD2 matches 8 bases. V lost 6 bases and J lost 3; bases outside the gene matches: 4. The CDR3 loop spans 13 amino acids. Germline lookup yields CDR1 SGHVS and CDR2 FQNEAQ. CDR3 in DNA: TGTGCCAGCAGACTCGGGAGGGACTACGAGCAGTACTTC. Encoded protein: CASRLGRDYEQYF.

The rearrangement joins TRBV7-9 to TRBJ2-2; D may be TRBD1 (6 bases). This CDR3 is built from 16 residues. V shed 2 bases and J shed 1 base, with 11 bases lying between them. Germline CDR1 reads SEHNR; CDR2 reads FQNEAQ (reference sequence). The CDR3 sequence: CASSLNLGQNTGELFF. The CDR3, as DNA: TGTGCCAGCAGCTTAAATTTGGGACAGAACACCGGGGAGCTGTTTTTT.

Remarks on this clone: The sample holds other DNA sequences that translate to the same CDR3. V is TRBV18 and J is TRBJ2-3, with D perhaps TRBD1 (5 bases). Per the germline V gene, CDR1 is KGHSH and CDR2 is LQKENI. The CDR3 spans 15 residues. Trimming took 2 bases from V and 6 from J, leaving 15 bases between them. DNA of the CDR3: TGTGCCAGCTCACCAAGGCAGGGTGGTACGGATACGCAGTATTTT. Translation gives CASSPRQGGTDTQYF.

The gene calls are TRBV5-1 and TRBJ1-6; no firm D call. Germline CDR1 reads SGHRS; CDR2 reads YFSETQ. Trimming left V 0 bases short and J 7 bases short, with 11 bases between. CDR3 length: 15 amino acids. This chain's CDR3 is CASSLEWARNSPLHF. CDR3 in DNA: TGCGCCAGCAGCTTGGAGTGGGCTCGGAATTCACCCCTCCACTTT.

The sample holds one count of this clone. The genes are TRBV9 and TRBJ2-1; the D gene is possibly TRBD2 (6 bases). In germline, CDR1 is SGDLS, CDR2 YYNGEE. The CDR3 runs to 17 residues. The V end lost 3 bases, the J end lost 0 bases, and 16 bases lay between the germline ends. DNA of the CDR3: TGTGCCAGCAGCGCCCCGCGTGGGGGGAGCTCCTACAATGAGCAGTTCTTC. Protein sequence: CASSAPRGGSSYNEQFF.

The rearrangement uses TRBV7-2 and TRBJ2-3, with TRBD2 as a possible D gene (5 bases). Germline CDR1 SGHTA, CDR2 FQGNSA. V lost 5 bases to trimming and J lost 5 bases, with 17 bases between them. This CDR3 has 15 residues. DNA of the CDR3: TGTGCCAGCAGCCCCCGGAGGAGCTTAGGAGATACGCAGTATTTT. The encoded protein is CASSPRRSLGDTQYF.

The chain carries TRBV27 and TRBJ1-5; D not resolved. The CDR3 contains 14 residues. V lost 5 bases and J 4 bases, leaving 12 bases between the germline ends. CDR1 is MNHEY, CDR2 SMNVEV, per germline (reference sequence). The CDR3 is CASSIRVGNQPQHF. As DNA, the CDR3 is TGTGCCAGCAGTATCCGGGTGGGTAATCAGCCCCAGCATTTT.

The chain has TRBV2 and TRBJ1-1; tentatively, D is TRBD1 (5 bases). The V end lost 1 base, the J end lost 3 bases, and 15 bases lay between the germline ends. The CDR3 extends over 16 amino acids. Germline-derived CDR1 and CDR2 are SNHLY and FYNNEI. The DNA for the CDR3 is TGTGCCAGCAGTGAAGGGGCCAGGGCCTGGGACACTGAAGCTTTCTTT. This sequence encodes CASSEGARAWDTEAFF.

The rearrangement links TRBV30 to TRBJ1-2, with D possibly being TRBD1 (6 bases). Per germline, CDR1 GTSNPN and CDR2 SVGIG (reference sequence). Trimming took off 5 bases at V and 0 bases at J, with 16 bases between the two ends. The CDR3 is 15 amino acids. The CDR3 sequence is CAWDWGPGTNYGYTF. CDR3 coding DNA: TGTGCCTGGGACTGGGGGCCAGGAACTAACTATGGCTACACCTTC.

This clone has just a few counts. The chain has TRBV6-6 and TRBJ1-1; a possible D gene is TRBD1 (5 bases). The CDR3 sequence is 14 residues long. V shed 5 bases and J shed 4 bases, with 14 bases lying between them. CDR1 and CDR2 (germline): MNHNY, SVGAGI (reference sequence). CDR3 nucleotide sequence: TGTGCCAGCAGTGCTCAGGGTTTAGGCACTGAAGCTTTCTTT. This gives the protein CASSAQGLGTEAFF.

V and J are TRBV5-5 and TRBJ1-1; a possible D gene is TRBD1 (6 bases). There are 15 residues in the CDR3. CDR1 and CDR2 from the germline V gene are SGHKS and YYEKEE (reference sequence). V was shortened by 0 bases and J by 3 bases, with 12 bases between the two germline ends. Here the CDR3 DNA reads TGTGCCAGCAGCTTGGAAGGGGGAAAGTACACTGAAGCTTTCTTT. Encoded protein: CASSLEGGKYTEAFF.

V usage is TRBV6-5 and J usage is TRBJ2-3, with D unclear. This CDR3 has 15 amino acids. Germline-derived CDR1 and CDR2 are MNHEY and SVGAGI. Trimming took 2 bases from V and 1 from J, leaving 10 bases between them. CDR3 coding DNA: TGTGCCAGCAGTTACCATACCGGAGGCACAGATACGCAGTATTTT. Protein: CASSYHTGGTDTQYF.

The CDR3 DNA sequence: TGTGCCAGTAGAAGCCCGGCGGGCACCGGGGAGCTGTTTTTT. Translated, it gives CASRSPAGTGELFF. J is TRBJ2-2 and V is TRBV19; possibly TRBD2 for D (5 bases). The V and J ends lost 6 bases and 4 bases respectively, with 12 bases between them. The CDR3 consists of 14 residues. Germline CDR1 reads LNHDA; CDR2 reads SQIVND (reference sequence).

V is TRBV27 and J is TRBJ2-5; 8 nucleotides align to TRBD1. Germline trimming cut 5 bases from V and 2 bases from J; bases unmatched to any gene: 13. The CDR3 contains 17 residues. Germline V gene sequence: CDR1 MNHEY, CDR2 SMNVEV (reference sequence). The CDR3 DNA sequence: TGTGCCAGCAGTCCCATCCTTTTGGGGACAGGACAAGAGACCCAGTACTTC. Translating it yields CASSPILLGTGQETQYF.

The V gene is TRBV30, the J gene TRBJ1-1, with a tentative D call TRBD1 (6 bases). The CDR3 totals 12 residues. Between the trimmed V and J ends, which lost 1 base and 5 bases, there was a span of 8 bases. CDR1 is GTSNPN and CDR2 is SVGIG in the germline V gene (reference sequence). The chain's CDR3 is CAWSDRVTEAFF. CDR3 nucleotide sequence: TGTGCCTGGAGTGACAGGGTTACTGAAGCTTTCTTT.

This clone occurred a few times. This rearrangement joins TRBV23-1 to TRBJ1-1; tentatively, D is TRBD1 (5 bases). TRBV23-1 is placed among ORFs of uncertain function. Trimming took 10 bases from V and 4 from J, leaving 10 bases between them. The CDR3 totals 11 residues. The CDR3 DNA follows: TGCGCCAACGACGGGGGCACTGAAGCTTTCTTT. The encoded protein is CANDGGTEAFF.

The chain links TRBV19 to TRBJ1-4, with D tentatively TRBD1 (6 bases). The CDR3 totals 14 residues. Trimming left V 7 bases short and J 7 bases short, with 16 bases between. Looked up from germline, CDR1 is LNHDA and CDR2 is SQIVND (reference sequence). The CDR3 DNA reads as TGTGCCAGTAATCCTACAGGGTCCGGTGAAAAACTGTTTTTT. It yields the protein CASNPTGSGEKLFF.

In its sample, this clone was seen once. The genes are TRBV5-1 and TRBJ2-3; 11 bases match TRBD2. CDR3 length: 16 residues. V lost 3 bases and J lost 5; bases outside the gene matches: 8. Germline V gene data show CDR1 as SGHRS and CDR2 as YFSETQ. CDR3 loop: CASSSTGTSGLDTQYF. CDR3 in DNA: TGCGCCAGCAGCTCAACCGGGACTAGCGGACTAGATACGCAGTATTTT. The full variable domain, rest sourced from reference TRBV5-1 and TRBJ2-3, is KAGVTQTPRYLIKTRGQQVTLSCSPISGHRSVSWYQQTPGQGLQFLFEYFSETQRNKGNFPGRFSGRQFSNSRSEMNVSTLELGDSALYLCASSSTGTSGLDTQYFGPGTRLTVL.

The gene calls are TRBV18 and TRBJ1-2; unclear D gene. The CDR3 has 17 amino acids. Germline V gene lookup returns CDR1 KGHSH and CDR2 LQKENI. Between the trimmed V and J ends, which lost 3 bases and 2 bases, there was a span of 19 bases. This CDR3 is CASSPTTFHGGNYGYTF. The CDR3 bases are TGTGCCAGCTCACCCACTACTTTCCATGGCGGGAACTATGGCTACACCTTC.

V and J are TRBV6-1 and TRBJ2-2; 9 bases fit TRBD1. Trimming at V came to 7 bases and at J to 4 bases, leaving 7 bases not matched to a gene. The CDR3 has 15 residues. Germline V gene data show CDR1 as MNHNS and CDR2 as SASEGT. This chain's CDR3 is CASTSGQGRTGELFF. CDR3 nucleotide sequence: TGTGCCAGCACCTCTGGACAGGGGCGCACCGGGGAGCTGTTTTTT.

The chain has TRBV5-8 and TRBJ2-3; D may be TRBD1 (6 bases). V lost 2 bases and J lost 1, with 11 bases in between. There are 15 residues in the CDR3. CDR1 is SGHTS, CDR2 YDEGEE, per germline. The CDR3 DNA is TGTGCCAGCAGCTTACAGGGAAAACGCACAGATACGCAGTATTTT. Encoded protein: CASSLQGKRTDTQYF.

The chain employs TRBV30 and TRBJ1-2, with 7 bases matching TRBD1. J was trimmed by 4 bases and V by 2 bases; bases with no gene match: 13. This CDR3 is built from 16 residues. Per germline, CDR1 GTSNPN and CDR2 SVGIG (reference sequence). CDR3 residues: CAWSFKGQPLIYGYTF. As DNA, the CDR3 is TGTGCCTGGAGTTTTAAGGGACAGCCCCTAATCTATGGCTACACCTTC.

The table lists this clone with a count of one. This chain uses TRBV5-6 with TRBJ2-1; 9 bases fit TRBD1. Germline loops: CDR1 SGHDT, CDR2 YYEEEE. V gave up 2 bases and J gave up 10 bases; unmatched junction bases: 10. The CDR3 consists of 15 residues. CDR3 protein: CASSLPGQGASEQFF. The CDR3 DNA sequence: TGTGCCAGCAGCTTACCGGGACAGGGAGCCTCGGAGCAGTTCTTC.